This record covers a single T cell receptor beta chain. Repertoires were generated with immunoSEQ multiplex PCR, while TCRdb's copy carries only in-frame clones and drops some. In the table there are about 130,000 clones, roughly 83% of which are singletons. The entry originates in a study of PD-L1 blockade in urothelial cancer. Looking at the study overall: Of prior chemotherapy regimens, patients had received between 0 and 3. Blood analyses occurred 3 weeks (second dose) and 6 weeks post treatment start.

This CDR3 is built from 14 residues. CDR1 is SEHNR and CDR2 is FQNEAQ in the germline V gene (reference sequence). Trimming took 2 bases from V and 7 from J; bases not matched to a gene: 6. Time point denoted: peripheral blood 6 weeks after treatment start. The chain is built from TRBV7-9 and TRBJ2-7, with 9 bases fitting TRBD2. This TCR derives from a man aged 45 to 65 with urothelial cancer. The sample in question was PBMCs, obtained around atezolizumab (anti-PD-L1) treatment. The CDR3, as DNA: TGTGCCAGCAGCTTATCTGGGACTAGCCTTGAGCAGTACTTC. This translates into CASSLSGTSLEQYF.